These 27 T cell receptor beta chains share one sample of origin, sequenced in a study of persistence of HIV-infected CD4 T cells. The libraries were made with immunoSEQ version 4 in survey mode. Sequenced by immunoSEQ multiplex PCR; TCRdb stores in-frame clones only, minus some. The sample has tens of thousands of clones, approximately 79% seen once. The stimulus was an HIV-1 Gag 15-mer peptide pool, 0.85 to 1 ug/peptide/mL. Sorting selected CD4+ T cells upregulating both CD40 ligand and CD69. The antigens of these receptors remain unknown. Here the sequenced sample was CD4+ T cells sorted from PBMCs after approximately 19-hour stimulation, taken from a patient who received antiretroviral therapy. The receptor source for this set is an adult man with HIV who was CMV-seropositive.

The chain links TRBV12-3 or TRBV12-4 to TRBJ1-2, with a possible D match to TRBD1 (6 bases). The CDR3 length is 13 residues. Trimming took 4 bases from V and 8 from J, leaving 14 bases between them. In DNA, the CDR3 is TGTGCCAGCAGTTCGTCACAGGGTTCCGGCTACACCTTC. Translating gives CASSSSQGSGYTF.

There are a few counts of this clone. The CDR3 bases are TGCAGCGTCCGGTGGACAATCCACATGAACACTGAAGCTTTCTTT. Translating gives CSVRWTIHMNTEAFF. The rearrangement joins TRBV29-1 to TRBJ1-1, with a possible D match to TRBD1 (5 bases). CDR1 is SQVTM, CDR2 ANQGSEA, per germline. V gave up 6 bases and J gave up 0 bases, with 17 bases separating them. The length of the CDR3 is 15 residues. Combining the CDR3 with reference TRBV29-1 and TRBJ1-1 gives the whole variable domain SAVISQKPSRDICQRGTSLTIQCQVDSQVTMMFWYRQQPGQSLTLIATANQGSEATYESGFVIDKFPISRPNLTFSTLTVSNMSPEDSSIYLCSVRWTIHMNTEAFFGQGTRLTVV.

The chain links TRBV5-4 to TRBJ2-6; D gene uncertain. V lost 0 bases and J 0 bases, leaving 7 bases between the germline ends. Per germline, CDR1 SGHNT and CDR2 YYREEE (reference sequence). The CDR3 length is 16 residues. CDR3 residues: CASSLVSSSGANVLTF. The DNA for the CDR3 is TGTGCCAGCAGCTTGGTTTCTAGCTCTGGGGCCAACGTCCTGACTTTC.

The chain recombines TRBV2 with TRBJ1-2, with D tentatively TRBD1 (6 bases). Trimming cost V 8 bases and J 5 bases, with 18 bases left between them. The CDR3 length is 14 residues. CDR1 SNHLY and CDR2 FYNNEI come from the germline V gene. CDR3 bases: TGTGCCAGCTCCCAGACGAAGGGGGAGTATGGCTACACCTTC. Protein: CASSQTKGEYGYTF.

This clone has a handful of counts. The chain couples TRBV7-9 to TRBJ1-4; 12 bases are a match to TRBD1. The CDR3 runs to 15 residues. Unmatched junction bases numbered 2, after V lost 1 base and J lost 8 bases. Germline assignment: CDR1 SEHNR and CDR2 FQNEAQ (reference sequence). CDR3 nucleotides: TGTGCCAGCAGCTTAGGGGACAGGGGGCAAGAAAAACTGTTTTTT. Translation gives CASSLGDRGQEKLFF.

V gene TRBV2 combines with J gene TRBJ2-5; TRBD2 matches at 16 bases. This CDR3 has 16 amino acids. The V and J ends lost 5 bases and 5 bases, in that order; junction bases with no gene match: 5. Germline V CDR1 and CDR2: SNHLY, FYNNEI. Here the CDR3 DNA reads TGTGCCAGCAGTCCCGGGACTAGCGGGGGGGCGGAGACCCAGTACTTC. This codes for CASSPGTSGGAETQYF.

The chain combines TRBV7-8 with TRBJ1-4; 7 bases align to TRBD1. This CDR3 region has 15 residues. With 3 bases clipped from V and 8 bases from J, the junction kept 9 bases outside the gene matches. From germline, CDR1 is SGHVS and CDR2 FQNEAQ. CDR3 in DNA: TGTGCCAGCAGCTTGACCCAGGGGGAGGGGGAAAAACTGTTTTTT. Translation: CASSLTQGEGEKLFF.

This chain connects TRBV19 to TRBJ1-1, with 7 bases matching TRBD1. The CDR3 is made up of 14 amino acids. V dropped 4 bases and J dropped 1; count of bases not matched to a gene: 3. CDR1 and CDR2 (germline): LNHDA, SQIVND (reference sequence). This CDR3 is CASSTGQPNTEAFF. The CDR3 coding sequence is TGTGCCAGTAGTACGGGACAGCCGAACACTGAAGCTTTCTTT.

This clone was counted between two and nine times. The rearrangement links TRBV20-1 to TRBJ2-4; 9 bases match TRBD2. From germline, CDR1 is DFQATT and CDR2 SNEGSKA (reference sequence). The CDR3 loop spans 16 amino acids. The ends lost 3 bases at V and 0 bases at J; junction bases unmatched: 6. CDR3 DNA: TGCAGTGCTAGTGGCGGGGGGGTACTAGCCAAAAACATTCAGTACTTC. Translating gives CSASGGGVLAKNIQYF.

The chain is built from TRBV7-2 and TRBJ2-1, with D perhaps matching TRBD1 or TRBD2 (5 bases each). This CDR3 has 14 amino acids. Germline CDR1 SGHTA, CDR2 FQGNSA. V lost 6 bases to trimming and J lost 15 bases, with 24 bases between them. This CDR3 is CASRLQKLGTATFF. CDR3 bases: TGTGCCAGCAGACTACAAAAGCTCGGGACGGCTACGTTCTTC.

The chain combines TRBV18 with TRBJ2-5; the D is unclear. The germline V gene has CDR1 KGHSH and CDR2 LQKENI. The CDR3 totals 15 residues. V was cut by 0 bases and J by 2 bases, with 10 bases left in between. The CDR3: CASSPPPPAQETQYF. Here the CDR3 DNA reads TGTGCCAGCTCACCACCACCACCCGCTCAAGAGACCCAGTACTTC.

V usage is TRBV2 and J usage is TRBJ1-5; the D gene is possibly TRBD1 (5 bases). Trimming took 4 bases from V and 5 from J, leaving 12 bases between them. This CDR3 is 14 amino acids long. CDR1 is SNHLY, CDR2 FYNNEI, per germline. In DNA, the CDR3 is TGTGCCAGCAGTGGTATGACAGCTTATCAGCCCCAGCATTTT. This codes for CASSGMTAYQPQHF. Full variable domain (rest looked up from reference TRBV2 and TRBJ1-5): EPEVTQTPSHQVTQMGQEVILRCVPISNHLYFYWYRQILGQKVEFLVSFYNNEISEKSEIFDDQFSVERPDGSNFTLKIRSTKLEDSAMYFCASSGMTAYQPQHFGDGTRLSIL.

This clone has just one count. The chain is built from TRBV19 and TRBJ2-1; 8 bases map to TRBD1. The CDR3 length is 15 residues. CDR1 is LNHDA and CDR2 is SQIVND in the germline V gene (reference sequence). V lost 4 bases, J lost 6 bases, and 8 bases stayed unmatched. CDR3 nucleotide sequence: TGTGCCAGTAGTAAGACAGGGGACTCAGGCAATGAGCAGTTCTTC. Its translation: CASSKTGDSGNEQFF.

The chain employs TRBV28 and TRBJ1-6; D call uncertain. CDR3 size: 15 residues. V lost 6 bases and J lost 8, with 17 bases in between. Germline values: CDR1 MDHEN, CDR2 SYDVKM. The CDR3 region is CASRGAGLGDSPLHF. DNA for the CDR3: TGTGCCAGCAGGGGCGCCGGTCTAGGAGATTCACCCCTCCACTTT.

This clone has more than one count but fewer than ten. The chain employs TRBV9 and TRBJ1-5; D gene unclear. Trimming shortened V by 2 bases and J by 11 bases, and 2 bases separated the two germline ends. There are 9 residues in the CDR3. Germline assignment: CDR1 SGDLS and CDR2 YYNGEE. CDR3 loop: CASSVAQHF. CDR3 DNA sequence: TGTGCCAGCAGCGTGGCCCAGCATTTT.

The chain combines TRBV2 with TRBJ1-5; a possible D gene is TRBD1 (5 bases). V shed 8 bases and J shed 1 base, with 12 bases lying between them. The CDR3 length is 14 residues. Germline CDR1 SNHLY, CDR2 FYNNEI. CDR3: CASVGRESNQPQHF. Written as DNA, the CDR3 is TGTGCCAGCGTGGGCAGGGAAAGCAATCAGCCCCAGCATTTT. Full variable domain (rest looked up from reference TRBV2 and TRBJ1-5): EPEVTQTPSHQVTQMGQEVILRCVPISNHLYFYWYRQILGQKVEFLVSFYNNEISEKSEIFDDQFSVERPDGSNFTLKIRSTKLEDSAMYFCASVGRESNQPQHFGDGTRLSIL.

The V gene is TRBV5-1, the J gene TRBJ2-1; TRBD1 or TRBD2 may be the D gene (5 bases each). The germline V gene has CDR1 SGHRS and CDR2 YFSETQ. The ends were cut back, 4 bases at V and 4 bases at J, with 15 bases in the middle. The CDR3 sequence is 15 residues long. CDR3 region: CASSPGRGDYNEQFF. Written as DNA, the CDR3 is TGCGCCAGCAGCCCGGGACGTGGGGATTACAATGAGCAGTTCTTC. The full variable domain, rest sourced from reference TRBV5-1 and TRBJ2-1, is KAGVTQTPRYLIKTRGQQVTLSCSPISGHRSVSWYQQTPGQGLQFLFEYFSETQRNKGNFPGRFSGRQFSNSRSEMNVSTLELGDSALYLCASSPGRGDYNEQFFGPGTRLTVL.

J is TRBJ1-1 and V is TRBV7-3; D remains unclear. V lost 2 bases and J 1 base, leaving 11 bases between the germline ends. CDR1 SGHTA and CDR2 FQGTGA come from the germline V gene. The CDR3 extends over 15 amino acids. The CDR3 region is CASSLQGGENTEAFF. The DNA of the CDR3 is TGTGCCAGCAGCTTACAAGGAGGAGAGAACACTGAAGCTTTCTTT.

This clone has more than one count but fewer than ten. This rearrangement joins TRBV5-1 to TRBJ2-4; D is uncertain. CDR3 length equals 15 residues. V lost 0 bases and J lost 0, with 7 bases in between. From germline, CDR1 is SGHRS and CDR2 YFSETQ. CDR3 coding DNA: TGCGCCAGCAGCTTGGATCTAATAGCCAAAAACATTCAGTACTTC. It codes for CASSLDLIAKNIQYF.

The chain is built from TRBV19 and TRBJ2-4; TRBD2 might be the D (5 bases). The CDR3 has 13 residues. Germline CDR1 reads LNHDA; CDR2 reads SQIVND (reference sequence). Trimming cost V 0 bases and J 7 bases, with 7 bases left between them. The CDR3 coding sequence is TGTGCCAGTAGTATAGACAGGAGGAACATTCAGTACTTC. It translates to CASSIDRRNIQYF.

The V gene is TRBV27, the J gene TRBJ1-5, with 7 bases that match TRBD1. The CDR3 is made up of 15 amino acids. The germline gives CDR1 MNHEY, CDR2 SMNVEV (reference sequence). V lost 7 bases and J lost 1; bases outside the gene matches: 7. The CDR3: CASKGAQSSNQPQHF. CDR3 bases: TGTGCCAGCAAGGGGGCGCAAAGCAGCAATCAGCCCCAGCATTTT.

The CDR3 sequence: CAWTVVGRSGNTIYF. The DNA for the CDR3 is TGTGCCTGGACGGTAGTAGGGCGATCGGGAAACACCATATATTTT. The chain has TRBV30 and TRBJ1-3; D remains ambiguous. The CDR3 extends over 15 amino acids. Germline values: CDR1 GTSNPN, CDR2 SVGIG (reference sequence). V was shortened by 4 bases and J by 4 bases, with 17 bases between the two germline ends.

There are a few counts of this clone. The rearrangement uses TRBV14 and TRBJ2-3; 10 bases align to TRBD2. The germline V gene has CDR1 SGHDN and CDR2 FVKESK. After removal of 0 bases from V and 0 bases from J, the junction contained 12 bases not matched to a gene. CDR3 length: 20 residues. The CDR3 sequence is CASSQDETSGRVTSTDTQYF. The CDR3 bases are TGTGCCAGCAGCCAAGATGAGACTAGCGGGCGAGTTACTAGCACAGATACGCAGTATTTT. The entire variable domain, with the rest obtained from reference TRBV14 and TRBJ2-3, is as follows: EAGVTQFPSHSVIEKGQTVTLRCDPISGHDNLYWYRRVMGKEIKFLLHFVKESKQDESGMPNNRFLAERTGGTYSTLKVQPAELEDSGVYFCASSQDETSGRVTSTDTQYFGPGTRLTVL.

V gene TRBV7-2 combines with J gene TRBJ2-3, with D tentatively TRBD2 (6 bases). This CDR3 contains 15 residues. V was pared by 1 base and J by 2 bases, with 10 bases between. Germline loops: CDR1 SGHTA, CDR2 FQGNSA. The CDR3 protein is CASSLGAGPTDTQYF. The CDR3 DNA reads TGTGCCAGCAGCTTAGGAGCGGGCCCCACAGATACGCAGTATTTT.

J is TRBJ2-3 and V is TRBV5-1, with D perhaps TRBD2 (6 bases). With 5 bases removed from V and 2 bases from J, the gap between germline ends came to 12 bases. There are 14 residues in the CDR3. The germline V gene has CDR1 SGHRS and CDR2 YFSETQ. As DNA, the CDR3 is TGCGCCAGCAGTGCCCTGGGACTCACAGATACGCAGTATTTT. It codes for CASSALGLTDTQYF.

This clone was picked up one time. This rearrangement joins TRBV19 to TRBJ2-7; 7 nucleotides align to TRBD1. V gave up 4 bases and J gave up 3 bases; unmatched junction bases: 6. Germline V gene sequence: CDR1 LNHDA, CDR2 SQIVND (reference sequence). This CDR3 comprises 14 residues. CDR3 DNA: TGTGCCAGTAGTACCCGGGACAGCCTCTACGAGCAGTACTTC. This encodes CASSTRDSLYEQYF.

J is TRBJ1-6 and V is TRBV6-1; D not certain. The CDR3 extends over 15 amino acids. Trimming removed 1 base from V and 7 bases from J, with 11 bases in between. Germline V gene data show CDR1 as MNHNS and CDR2 as SASEGT. The CDR3 DNA sequence: TGTGCCAGCAGTGAAGAGGGAGGAATCAATTCACCCCTCCACTTT. This encodes CASSEEGGINSPLHF.